This is a list of T cell receptor beta chains from one sample in a study of technical replicates of blood from a handful of donors. Clones were read by immunoSEQ multiplex PCR, and TCRdb kept only the in-frame ones, dropping some. The table has 65,000 to 85,000 clones, just under 95% seen once. The sample was T cells isolated from PBMCs. These receptors originate from a human donor in good health. The conserved cysteine and the conserved F or W are not part of the CDR3 here.

j_call,v_call,cdr3_aa
TRBJ2-7,TRBV5-4,ASSNRDRASYEQY
TRBJ2-7,TRBV4-1,ASSQAPGHLGYEQY
TRBJ2-2,TRBV19,ASSMRSFANTGELF
TRBJ2-5,TRBV6-5,ASSYGQTQY
TRBJ2-3,TRBV15,ATSVWVRVLTDTQY
TRBJ2-7,TRBV6-5,ASSYSPGVTYEQY
TRBJ2-7,TRBV4-3,ASSPGQGIDEQY
TRBJ2-7,TRBV10-1,ASSEHPGGNEQY
TRBJ2-7,TRBV14,ASSQALAASYEQY
TRBJ1-2,TRBV18,ASSPEDGNYGYT
TRBJ1-1,TRBV19,ASNQGLSTEAF